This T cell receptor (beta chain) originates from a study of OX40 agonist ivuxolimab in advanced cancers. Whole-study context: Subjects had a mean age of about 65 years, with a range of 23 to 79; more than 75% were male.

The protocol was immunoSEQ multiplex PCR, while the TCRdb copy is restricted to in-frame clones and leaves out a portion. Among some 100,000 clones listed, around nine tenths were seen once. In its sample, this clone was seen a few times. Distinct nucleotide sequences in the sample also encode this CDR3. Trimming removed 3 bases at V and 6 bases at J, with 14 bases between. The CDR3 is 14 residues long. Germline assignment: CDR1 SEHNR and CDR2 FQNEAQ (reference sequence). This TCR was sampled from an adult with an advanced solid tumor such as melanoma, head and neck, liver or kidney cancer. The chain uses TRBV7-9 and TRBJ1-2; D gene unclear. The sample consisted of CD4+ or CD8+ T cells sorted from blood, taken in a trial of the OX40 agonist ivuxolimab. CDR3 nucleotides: TGTGCCAGCAGCTTCGCGTCGTTCGGAAATGGCTACACCTTC. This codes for CASSFASFGNGYTF.